This T cell receptor (beta chain) was documented in a study of technical replicates of blood from a few donors. The CDR3 runs 15 residues. The V and J ends lost 1 base and 1 base respectively, with 10 bases between them. CDR1 and CDR2 (germline): MGHRA, YSYEKL. Sequenced by immunoSEQ multiplex PCR; TCRdb stores in-frame clones only, minus some. The sample has about 99,000 clones; nearly 97% are singletons. Sequenced input: T cells isolated from PBMCs. This sequence joins TRBV4-1 and TRBJ1-2; the D is unclear. The TCR comes from a human donor in good health. CDR3 in amino acids: CASSQGGNLNYGYTF. CDR3 in DNA: TGCGCCAGCAGCCAAGGAGGCAACCTTAACTATGGCTACACCTTC.